Below are 21 T cell receptor beta chains sequenced from a single sample in a study of control samples from healthy donors and cancer patients. The repertoire was sequenced with immunoSEQ multiplex PCR; TCRdb's copy has only in-frame clones and lacks some. The sample yields roughly 150,000 clones, 93% seen once. Sequenced material: blood. These receptors all stem from a man in his fifties or sixties in good health.

V and J are TRBV6-5 and TRBJ1-4, with 7 bases fitting TRBD1. Trimming removed 7 bases from V and 14 bases from J; junction bases left unmatched: 13. CDR1 MNHEY and CDR2 SVGAGI come from the germline V gene. This CDR3 is 13 amino acids long. CDR3 loop: CASIETSTGFLFF. The CDR3 DNA sequence: TGTGCCAGCATAGAGACCTCGACAGGGTTCCTGTTTTTT.

The genes are TRBV27 and TRBJ2-7; D call uncertain. Germline V gene sequence: CDR1 MNHEY, CDR2 SMNVEV (reference sequence). The CDR3 is 14 amino acids. The V and J ends lost 5 bases and 0 bases respectively, with 11 bases between them. The CDR3 reads CASSPERSSYEQYF. CDR3 DNA sequence: TGTGCCAGCAGTCCAGAGAGAAGCTCCTACGAGCAGTACTTC.

As concerns this clone: This sample includes further DNA sequences coding for the same CDR3. This rearrangement joins TRBV5-1 to TRBJ2-2, with D perhaps matching TRBD1 (6 bases). Germline CDR1 reads SGHRS; CDR2 reads YFSETQ. CDR3 length equals 14 residues. The V end was cut by 4 bases, the J end by 1 base, with 8 bases between. The chain's CDR3 is CASSLTGNTGELFF. The CDR3 nucleotides read TGCGCCAGCAGCCTGACAGGGAACACCGGGGAGCTGTTTTTT.

A single count supports this clone. The chain has TRBV2 and TRBJ2-1; 10 bases fit TRBD2. This CDR3 is 16 amino acids long. The V and J ends lost 8 bases and 0 bases, in that order; junction bases with no gene match: 7. Germline V lookup: CDR1 SNHLY, CDR2 FYNNEI. DNA of the CDR3: TGTGCCAGCGCTGGGACTAGCGAGAGCTCCTACAATGAGCAGTTCTTC. Encoded protein: CASAGTSESSYNEQFF.

V usage is TRBV9 and J usage is TRBJ1-4; D is uncertain. V was pared by 3 bases and J by 0 bases, with 6 bases between. The length of the CDR3 is 14 residues. The germline V gene encodes CDR1 SGDLS and CDR2 YYNGEE. Here the CDR3 reads CASSGPTTNEKLFF. CDR3 in DNA: TGTGCCAGCAGCGGACCCACAACTAATGAAAAACTGTTTTTT.

The chain links TRBV29-1 to TRBJ2-2; 15 bases fit TRBD2. This CDR3 contains 14 residues. V dropped 7 bases and J dropped 7; count of bases not matched to a gene: 4. CDR1 and CDR2 from the germline V gene are SQVTM and ANQGSEA. CDR3 sequence (DNA): TGCAGCGCCGGACTAGCGGGAGGGGGCGGGGAGCTGTTTTTT. It yields the protein CSAGLAGGGGELFF.

This sequence joins TRBV14 and TRBJ2-1; D is undetermined. The CDR3 is 11 amino acids. Germline assignment: CDR1 SGHDN and CDR2 FVKESK. With 4 bases removed from V and 9 bases from J, the gap between germline ends came to 7 bases. The CDR3 DNA is TGTGCCAGCAGCCGAGGTGTTGAGCAGTTCTTC. Encoded protein: CASSRGVEQFF.

The J gene is TRBJ1-5, the V gene TRBV15; TRBD1 aligns across 8 bases. The germline V gene has CDR1 LNHNV and CDR2 YYDKDF (reference sequence). The CDR3 covers 16 residues. V gave up 1 base and J gave up 5 bases; unmatched junction bases: 7. The DNA for the CDR3 is TGTGCCACCAGCAGAGTTGGGACAGGAATTTATCAGCCCCAGCATTTT. Translation gives CATSRVGTGIYQPQHF.

Comments on this clone: Distinct nucleotide sequences in the sample also encode this CDR3. This rearrangement joins TRBV10-3 to TRBJ2-1; 7 bases map to TRBD2. This CDR3 comprises 15 residues. The germline V gene has CDR1 ENHRY and CDR2 SYGVKD. The V and J ends lost 4 bases and 2 bases, in that order; junction bases with no gene match: 5. The CDR3: CAISASGGPYNEQFF. In DNA form, the CDR3 reads TGTGCCATCAGTGCTAGCGGAGGCCCCTACAATGAGCAGTTCTTC.

This chain connects TRBV6-5 to TRBJ2-1, with unresolved D. Germline V gives CDR1 MNHEY, CDR2 SVGAGI. The V and J ends lost 5 bases and 2 bases respectively, with 10 bases between them. The CDR3 has 14 residues. The CDR3 here is CASSPFRTYNEQFF. Written as DNA, the CDR3 is TGTGCCAGCAGTCCATTTAGAACCTACAATGAGCAGTTCTTC.

The chain has TRBV6-1 and TRBJ1-1; perhaps TRBD1 as D (6 bases). The V gene's germline CDR1 is MNHNS and CDR2 SASEGT. The CDR3 has 13 amino acids. Between the trimmed V and J ends, which lost 1 base and 4 bases, there was a span of 7 bases. This CDR3 reads CASSEGTVTEAFF. CDR3 DNA sequence: TGTGCCAGCAGTGAAGGGACAGTCACTGAAGCTTTCTTT.

The chain employs TRBV6-6 and TRBJ2-6; 12 bases map to TRBD1. V was clipped by 5 bases and J by 0 bases; unmatched bases: 14. The V gene's germline CDR1 is MNHNY and CDR2 SVGAGI (reference sequence). This CDR3 contains 21 residues. CDR3 nucleotides: TGTGCCAGCAGTCCAGTGAGAGGGACAGGGGGCGCATTCTCTGGGGCCAACGTCCTGACTTTC. Protein sequence: CASSPVRGTGGAFSGANVLTF.

Many counts were recorded for this clone. The chain couples TRBV5-1 to TRBJ1-2, with a weak D call TRBD1 (5 bases). This CDR3 region has 15 residues. Germline assignment: CDR1 SGHRS and CDR2 YFSETQ. V lost 0 bases to trimming and J lost 2 bases, with 11 bases between them. The CDR3: CASSLDDRRNYGYTF. CDR3 bases: TGCGCCAGCAGCTTGGATGACAGACGCAACTATGGCTACACCTTC.

As regards this clone: This specimen includes other DNA sequences encoding the same CDR3. V usage is TRBV18 and J usage is TRBJ2-6; 8 nucleotides line up with TRBD1. This CDR3 is 17 amino acids long. V lost 2 bases, J lost 0 bases, and 3 bases stayed unmatched. Germline V gives CDR1 KGHSH, CDR2 LQKENI. The CDR3 region is CASSPGTGLSGANVLTF. Written as DNA, the CDR3 is TGTGCCAGCTCACCAGGGACAGGCCTCTCTGGGGCCAACGTCCTGACTTTC.

This rearrangement joins TRBV18 to TRBJ1-5; D unresolved. Germline V gene lookup returns CDR1 KGHSH and CDR2 LQKENI. The V end was cut by 4 bases, the J end by 0 bases, with 10 bases between. The CDR3 covers 15 residues. The CDR3: CASSRNEGSNQPQHF. In DNA, the CDR3 is TGTGCCAGCTCACGAAATGAGGGTAGCAATCAGCCCCAGCATTTT.

The chain employs TRBV6-5 and TRBJ1-5; unclear D gene. CDR1 is MNHEY and CDR2 is SVGAGI in the germline V gene. The CDR3 length is 13 residues. With 6 bases removed from V and 4 bases from J, the gap between germline ends came to 10 bases. The CDR3 loop is CASSIGLNQPQHF. DNA of the CDR3: TGTGCCAGCAGCATAGGTTTAAATCAGCCCCAGCATTTT.

The chain employs TRBV7-9 and TRBJ1-1; D gene unclear. The CDR3 loop spans 13 amino acids. Germline CDR1 reads SEHNR; CDR2 reads FQNEAQ (reference sequence). Trimming shortened V by 1 base and J by 6 bases, and 9 bases separated the two germline ends. CDR3 sequence (DNA): TGTGCCAGCAGCTTAGATCCAGACCCTGAAGCTTTCTTT. Translated, it gives CASSLDPDPEAFF.

V and J are TRBV19 and TRBJ2-5, with D unclear. This CDR3 comprises 13 residues. Germline-derived CDR1 and CDR2 are LNHDA and SQIVND (reference sequence). V dropped 4 bases and J dropped 2 bases, with 8 bases sitting between them. The CDR3 coding sequence is TGTGCCAGTAGTAATCGCCCACAAGAGACCCAGTACTTC. It is translated as CASSNRPQETQYF. Based on the CDR3 plus reference TRBV19 and TRBJ2-5, the full variable domain is DGGITQSPKYLFRKEGQNVTLSCEQNLNHDAMYWYRQDPGQGLRLIYYSQIVNDFQKGDIAEGYSVSREKKESFPLTVTSAQKNPTAFYLCASSNRPQETQYFGPGTRLLVL.

This clone occurred a few times. V and J are TRBV20-1 and TRBJ2-7, with TRBD2 identical over 9 bases. Losses at the gene ends were 3 bases for V and 7 bases for J; bases not matched to a gene: 7. This CDR3 is 13 amino acids long. Germline V gene lookup returns CDR1 DFQATT and CDR2 SNEGSKA (reference sequence). The CDR3: CSASQRGAWEQYF. CDR3 bases: TGCAGTGCTAGTCAGCGGGGGGCGTGGGAGCAGTACTTC.

This sequence joins TRBV19 and TRBJ1-5, with D possibly being TRBD1 (6 bases). The CDR3 sequence is 16 residues long. The ends were cut back, 1 base at V and 10 bases at J, with 20 bases in the middle. Germline V gene lookup returns CDR1 LNHDA and CDR2 SQIVND (reference sequence). The CDR3 DNA reads as TGTGCCAGTAGTATAGCGGGGGCAACTCGAAGGGATCCCCAGCATTTT. Protein: CASSIAGATRRDPQHF.

J is TRBJ2-5 and V is TRBV24-1, with TRBD2 identical over 13 bases. The V segment lost 3 bases and the J segment 5 bases; nucleotides outside the gene matches: 5. The CDR3 spans 16 residues. The germline CDR1 and CDR2 sequences are KGHDR and SFDVKD. In DNA form, the CDR3 reads TGTGCCACCAGTGATCCGGGACTAGCGGGACACGAGACCCAGTACTTC. Translated: CATSDPGLAGHETQYF.